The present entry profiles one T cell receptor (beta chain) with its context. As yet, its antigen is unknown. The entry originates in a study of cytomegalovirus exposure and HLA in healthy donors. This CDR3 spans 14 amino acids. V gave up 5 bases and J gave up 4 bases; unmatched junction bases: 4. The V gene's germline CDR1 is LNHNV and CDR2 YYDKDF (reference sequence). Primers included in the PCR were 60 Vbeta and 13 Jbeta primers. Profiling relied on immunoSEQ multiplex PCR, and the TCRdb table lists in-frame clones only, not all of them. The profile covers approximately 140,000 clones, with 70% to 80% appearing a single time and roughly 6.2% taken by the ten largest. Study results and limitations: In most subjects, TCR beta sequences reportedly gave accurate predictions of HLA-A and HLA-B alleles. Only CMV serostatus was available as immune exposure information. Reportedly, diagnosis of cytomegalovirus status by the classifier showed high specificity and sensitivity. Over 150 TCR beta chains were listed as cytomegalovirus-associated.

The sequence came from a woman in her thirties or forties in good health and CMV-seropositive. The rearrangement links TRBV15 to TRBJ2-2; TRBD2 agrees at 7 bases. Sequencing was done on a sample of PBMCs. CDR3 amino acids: CATSWGGGTGELFF. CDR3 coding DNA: TGTGCCACCAGCTGGGGGGGAGGCACCGGGGAGCTGTTTTTT.